The entry that follows covers one T cell receptor (beta chain) sequence. The V and J ends lost 7 bases and 7 bases respectively, with 13 bases between them. Looked up from germline, CDR1 is GTSNPN and CDR2 is SVGIG (reference sequence). CDR3 length: 12 amino acids. This sample stems from a study of T cell changes during pregnancy in multiple sclerosis. Method: immunoSEQ multiplex PCR; TCRdb's copy keeps in-frame clones and lacks some. The sample shows about 48,000 clones, over 85% of them seen only once. This sequence originates from a female donor with multiple sclerosis, enrolled in a pregnancy study. Sample: CD4+ T cells from peripheral blood mononuclear cells, taken in the first trimester of pregnancy. This chain connects TRBV30 to TRBJ1-4; maybe TRBD1 (6 bases). The CDR3 DNA reads as TGTGCCTACTCGACAGGTTTTGAAAAACTGTTTTTT. Residues: CAYSTGFEKLFF.